The text below deals with one T cell receptor (beta chain). Its antigen is undetermined. The sample comes from a study of T cell repertoires in cytomegalovirus infection. Across the study: It can be stated that public TCR beta signatures indicated CMV infection as well as a matching HLA type.

TCRdb reprocessed the reads via MiXCR and lists one record per CDR3 protein. The table records a few hundred thousand distinct CDR3 sequences, about 20% of them present only once. Whole-study results and caveats: HLA-C-restricted CMV clonotypes gave the most frequent clonotype in two of eight donors. Carriers of CMV plus the relevant HLA were identified by cumulative public TCR beta family frequency.

Sequencing input: CD8+ T cells from PBMCs. The TCR sequence derives from a human donor in good health (CMV status not recorded). Some clones in this sample may be carry-over from other donors' samples.

The CDR3 nucleotides are TGTGCCAGCAGCCGGACAGCCGAAATGAACACTGAAGCTTTCTTT. Its translation is CASSRTAEMNTEAFF. The J gene is TRBJ1-1, the V gene TRBV27, with a possible D match to TRBD1 (6 bases). V dropped 6 bases and J dropped 0 bases, with 14 bases sitting between them. The germline gives CDR1 MNHEY, CDR2 SMNVEV (reference sequence). The CDR3 contains 15 residues.